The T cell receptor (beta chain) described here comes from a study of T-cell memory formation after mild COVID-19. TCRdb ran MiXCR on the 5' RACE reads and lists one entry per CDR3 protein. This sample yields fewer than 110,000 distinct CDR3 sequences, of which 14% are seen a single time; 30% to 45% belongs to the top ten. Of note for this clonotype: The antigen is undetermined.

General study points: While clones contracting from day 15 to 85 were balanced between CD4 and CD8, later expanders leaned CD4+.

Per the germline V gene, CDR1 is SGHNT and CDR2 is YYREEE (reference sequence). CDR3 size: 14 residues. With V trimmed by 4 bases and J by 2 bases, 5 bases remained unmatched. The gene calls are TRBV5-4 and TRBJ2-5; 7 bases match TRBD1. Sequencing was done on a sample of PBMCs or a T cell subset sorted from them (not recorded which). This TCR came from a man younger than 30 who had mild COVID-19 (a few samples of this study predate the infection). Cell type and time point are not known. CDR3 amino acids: CASSPTGTQETQYF. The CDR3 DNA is TGTGCCAGCAGCCCGACAGGGACACAAGAGACCCAGTACTTC.